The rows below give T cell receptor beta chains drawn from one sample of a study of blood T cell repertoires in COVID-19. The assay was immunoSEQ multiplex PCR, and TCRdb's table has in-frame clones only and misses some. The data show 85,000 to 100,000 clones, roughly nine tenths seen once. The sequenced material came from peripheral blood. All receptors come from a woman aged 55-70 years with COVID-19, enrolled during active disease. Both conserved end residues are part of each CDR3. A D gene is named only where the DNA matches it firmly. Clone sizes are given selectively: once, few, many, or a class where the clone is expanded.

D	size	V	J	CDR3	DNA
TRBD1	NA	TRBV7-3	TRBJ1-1	CASSLQGAVGTEAFF	TGTGCCAGCAGCTTACAGGGGGCGGTTGGCACTGAAGCTTTCTTT
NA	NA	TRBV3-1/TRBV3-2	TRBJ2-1	CASSQDTSPYNEQFF	TGTGCCAGCAGCCAAGACACTAGCCCCTACAATGAGCAGTTCTTC
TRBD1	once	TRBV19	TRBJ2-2	CASRGSDRDTGELFF	TGTGCCAGTAGAGGGTCAGACAGGGACACCGGGGAGCTGTTTTTT
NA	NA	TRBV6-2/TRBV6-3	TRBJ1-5	CASSYSPGSNFNQPQHF	TGTGCCAGCAGTTACTCACCGGGATCGAATTTCAATCAGCCCCAGCATTTT
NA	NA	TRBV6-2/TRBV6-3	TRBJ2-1	CASTPGGPRYNEQFF	TGTGCCAGCACCCCCGGGGGTCCTAGGTACAATGAGCAGTTCTTC
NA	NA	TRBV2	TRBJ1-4	CASTVIEKLFF	TGTGCCAGCACCGTTATTGAAAAACTGTTTTTT
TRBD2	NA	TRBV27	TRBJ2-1	CASTSGGVGDEQFF	TGTGCCAGCACTAGCGGGGGGGTGGGCGATGAGCAGTTCTTC
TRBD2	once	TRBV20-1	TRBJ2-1	CSAGGEAERGEQFF	TGCAGTGCTGGTGGTGAGGCGGAGCGGGGAGAGCAGTTCTTC
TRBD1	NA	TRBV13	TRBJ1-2	CASSWGQANDGYTF	TGTGCCAGCAGCTGGGGACAGGCTAATGATGGCTACACCTTC
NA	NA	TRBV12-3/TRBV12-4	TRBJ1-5	CASSLGARQPQHF	TGTGCCAGCAGTTTGGGGGCCCGGCAGCCCCAGCATTTT
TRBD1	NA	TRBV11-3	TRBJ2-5	CASSLRTGGKETQYF	TGTGCCAGCAGCTTAAGGACAGGGGGCAAGGAGACCCAGTACTTC
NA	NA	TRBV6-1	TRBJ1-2	CASSPTRQVSAGYTF	TGTGCCAGCAGTCCAACCCGACAGGTCTCTGCGGGCTACACCTTC
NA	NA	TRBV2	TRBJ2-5	CASSEERWGEETQYF	TGTGCCAGCAGTGAAGAACGGTGGGGGGAGGAGACCCAGTACTTC
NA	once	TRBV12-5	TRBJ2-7	CASARGTYEQYF	TGTGCTAGTGCCCGGGGGACCTACGAGCAGTACTTC
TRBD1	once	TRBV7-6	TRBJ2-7	CASSPGTGYSYEQYF	TGTGCCAGCAGCCCCGGGACAGGGTACTCCTACGAGCAGTACTTC
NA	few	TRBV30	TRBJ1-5	CAWSTGGNQPQHF	TGTGCCTGGAGCACGGGGGGGAATCAGCCCCAGCATTTT
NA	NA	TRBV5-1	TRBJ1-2	CASSPGRDLTNYGYTF	TGCGCCAGCAGCCCCGGGAGGGATCTAACTAACTATGGCTACACCTTC
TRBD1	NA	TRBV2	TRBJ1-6	CASSPGTADSPLHF	TGTGCCAGCAGCCCCGGGACAGCCGATTCACCCCTCCACTTT
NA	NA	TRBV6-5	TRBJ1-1	CASRAPSRGNTEAFF	TGTGCCAGCAGAGCCCCTTCCCGGGGGAACACTGAAGCTTTCTTT
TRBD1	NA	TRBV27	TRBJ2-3	CASSPAGQELTDTQYF	TGTGCCAGCAGTCCCGCGGGACAGGAGCTCACAGATACGCAGTATTTT
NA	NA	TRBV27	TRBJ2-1	CASSVGHPSSYNEQFF	TGTGCCAGCAGTGTCGGACACCCGAGCTCCTACAATGAGCAGTTCTTC
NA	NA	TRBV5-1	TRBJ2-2	CASSSGGQNTGELFF	TGCGCCAGCAGCTCGGGGGGACAAAACACCGGGGAGCTGTTTTTT
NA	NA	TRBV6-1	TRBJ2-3	CASSELGGASPDTQYF	TGTGCCAGCAGTGAATTGGGGGGGGCCTCCCCAGATACGCAGTATTTT
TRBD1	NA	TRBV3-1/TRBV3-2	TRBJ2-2	CASSRRQGFTGELFF	TGTGCCAGCAGCCGACGACAGGGGTTCACCGGGGAGCTGTTTTTT
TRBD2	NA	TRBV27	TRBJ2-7	CASSLLAEYEQYF	TGTGCCAGCAGTTTACTAGCGGAGTACGAGCAGTACTTC